This TCR beta chain was observed in a study of pediatric ulcerative colitis. The diagnostic colonoscopy in ulcerative colitis patients preceded any immunosuppressive treatment. The method was immunoSEQ multiplex PCR; TCRdb's version includes in-frame clones alone and lacks a portion of them. This sample has 60,000 to 75,000 clones, with 77% found just once. About this clone: Its cognate antigen is unknown.

Study outcomes and limitations: Blood-rectal clonal overlap within each person was significantly higher in ulcerative colitis patients than controls. Clonal expansions reduced rectal repertoire diversity in acute severe colitis. A couple of patients had blood samples with substantially reduced template counts.

Germline assignment: CDR1 MNHEY and CDR2 SVGAGI. Trimming removed 0 bases from V and 1 base from J, with 3 bases in between. CDR3 length: 13 amino acids. Specimen: blood. The chain is built from TRBV6-5 and TRBJ1-1; D is uncertain. The receptor was isolated from a boy younger than 18 with moderate ulcerative colitis. The DNA of the CDR3 is TGTGCCAGCAGTTACTCGTCGAACACTGAAGCTTTCTTT. Amino acid sequence: CASSYSSNTEAFF.